A selection of T cell receptor beta chains follows, all from one sample in a study of blood T cell repertoires in COVID-19. Sequencing used immunoSEQ multiplex PCR; TCRdb keeps in-frame clones, though not all of them. The data contain 130,000 or so clones, about 80% of them singletons. The material sequenced was peripheral blood. Receptors originate from an elderly woman with acute or convalescent COVID-19. The CDR3 runs from the conserved cysteine through the conserved F or W. A D gene is named only where the DNA matches it firmly. Expanded clones get a size class; other rows say once, few or many, or leave the size out.

clone size,V gene,D gene,CDR3 length,J gene,CDR3 protein,CDR3 DNA
.,TRBV30,.,12,TRBJ1-1,CAWSRGITEAFF,TGTGCCTGGAGCCGGGGAATCACTGAAGCTTTCTTT
once,TRBV29-1,.,13,TRBJ2-2,CSAGAAGTGELFF,TGCAGCGCGGGGGCAGCGGGCACCGGGGAGCTGTTTTTT
.,TRBV6-1,TRBD1,13,TRBJ2-1,CASSEGTVNEQFF,TGTGCCAGCAGTGAGGGGACAGTCAATGAGCAGTTCTTC
.,TRBV9,.,15,TRBJ1-4,CASSPPDQGYEKLFF,TGTGCCAGCAGCCCACCCGACCAGGGGTATGAAAAACTGTTTTTT
.,TRBV6-1,TRBD1,19,TRBJ2-2,CASSEALPRTGANTGELFF,TGTGCCAGCAGTGAAGCGCTTCCGAGGACAGGGGCAAACACCGGGGAGCTGTTTTTT
.,TRBV6-2/TRBV6-3,TRBD1,16,TRBJ2-2,CASSYRGQGRTGELFF,TGTGCCAGCAGTTACAGGGGACAGGGAAGAACCGGGGAGCTGTTTTTT
.,TRBV29-1,.,13,TRBJ1-2,CSVARQDLYGYTF,TGCAGCGTCGCCCGACAGGACTTATATGGCTACACCTTC
once,TRBV30,.,11,TRBJ1-1,CAWILAAEAFF,TGTGCCTGGATCCTGGCGGCTGAAGCTTTCTTT
.,TRBV7-2,.,12,TRBJ2-3,CASSFDRDTQYF,TGTGCCAGCAGCTTTGACAGAGATACGCAGTATTTT
.,TRBV7-3,TRBD1,14,TRBJ1-1,CASSRDRAGTEAFF,TGTGCCAGCAGCAGAGACAGGGCTGGCACTGAAGCTTTCTTT
once,TRBV2,.,10,TRBJ1-4,CASGGEGLFF,TGTGCCAGCGGGGGGGAAGGACTGTTTTTT
few,TRBV20-1,.,15,TRBJ1-3,CSASRPPGSGNTIYF,TGCAGTGCTAGTCGACCCCCAGGGTCTGGAAACACCATATATTTT
.,TRBV21-1,.,15,TRBJ2-7,CASSKALVRGHEQYF,TGTGCCAGCAGCAAAGCCCTAGTCAGGGGCCACGAGCAGTACTTC
.,TRBV7-8,TRBD1,16,TRBJ2-5,CASSLVYRRGQETQYF,TGTGCCAGCAGCTTAGTCTACCGCAGGGGGCAAGAGACCCAGTACTTC
once,TRBV9,TRBD2,17,TRBJ2-3,CASSPRTSGGNPDTQYF,TGTGCCAGCAGCCCTCGGACTAGCGGGGGGAACCCAGATACGCAGTATTTT
once,TRBV6-5,TRBD1,14,TRBJ1-6,CASSSDRGLSPLHF,TGTGCCAGCAGTTCCGACAGGGGGCTTTCACCCCTCCACTTT
few,TRBV5-8,.,15,TRBJ1-6,CASSFIRGPNSPLHF,TGTGCCAGCAGCTTTATCAGGGGACCTAATTCACCCCTCCACTTT
.,TRBV15,.,13,TRBJ1-1,CATSRGVNTEAFF,TGTGCCACCAGCAGAGGCGTGAACACTGAAGCTTTCTTT
.,TRBV5-1,.,16,TRBJ2-1,CASSLAGGSSYNEQFF,TGCGCCAGCAGCTTGGCTGGGGGCAGCTCCTACAATGAGCAGTTCTTC
.,TRBV7-9,.,15,TRBJ2-7,CASSPGRQPTYEQYF,TGTGCCAGCAGCCCCGGGAGACAGCCCACCTACGAGCAGTACTTC
.,TRBV2,.,8,TRBJ1-2,CASSVRTF,TGTGCCAGCTCAGTTCGCACCTTC
.,TRBV27,TRBD1,18,TRBJ1-2,CASSLYARDRVHRRGYTF,TGTGCCAGCAGTTTATATGCCCGGGACAGGGTGCACAGACGTGGCTACACCTTC
.,TRBV2,.,12,TRBJ2-4,CASSVAGYIQYF,TGTGCCAGCAGTGTTGCCGGGTACATTCAGTACTTC
.,TRBV3-1/TRBV3-2,TRBD1,15,TRBJ1-1,CASSRRDRPNTEAFF,TGTGCCAGCAGCCGCCGGGACAGGCCGAACACTGAAGCTTTCTTT